This TCR beta chain was found in a study of Ad26.COV2.S vaccination and SARS-CoV-2 variants. Study in general: Each vaccinee took Ad26.COV2.S intramuscularly, once or twice 56 days apart.

The method was immunoSEQ multiplex PCR; TCRdb's version includes in-frame clones alone and lacks a portion of them. The sample includes roughly 380,000 clones, about nine tenths of them seen just once. The treatment here: around 19 received Ad26.COV2.S at low or high dose, single or two shots; 5 received placebo; per-sample allocation not given. Samples were taken on day 63 after the first vaccine or placebo injection. Expressing Wuhan-strain SARS-CoV-2 spike, an Ad26 vector served as the vaccine. In regard to this clone: The antigen is unknown.

CDR1 and CDR2 from the germline V gene are SGHDT and YYEEEE. This CDR3 has 15 residues. Trimming at V came to 4 bases and at J to 2 bases, leaving 8 bases not matched to a gene. General study points: Substantial breadth was reported for post-vaccination spike-specific CD8+ and CD4+ T cells. Possibly, TCR breadth and depth analyses underestimated total T cell responses.

The receptor was isolated from a person aged 18-65 years who received the Ad26.COV2.S COVID-19 vaccine or a placebo. Sequencing used peripheral blood, obtained in a trial of Ad26.COV2.S vaccine versus placebo. The chain links TRBV5-6 to TRBJ1-1, with 7 nucleotides matching TRBD1. CDR3 sequence (DNA): TGTGCCAGCAGCGCCCGGGACAGTCAAAACACTGAAGCTTTCTTT. It translates to CASSARDSQNTEAFF.